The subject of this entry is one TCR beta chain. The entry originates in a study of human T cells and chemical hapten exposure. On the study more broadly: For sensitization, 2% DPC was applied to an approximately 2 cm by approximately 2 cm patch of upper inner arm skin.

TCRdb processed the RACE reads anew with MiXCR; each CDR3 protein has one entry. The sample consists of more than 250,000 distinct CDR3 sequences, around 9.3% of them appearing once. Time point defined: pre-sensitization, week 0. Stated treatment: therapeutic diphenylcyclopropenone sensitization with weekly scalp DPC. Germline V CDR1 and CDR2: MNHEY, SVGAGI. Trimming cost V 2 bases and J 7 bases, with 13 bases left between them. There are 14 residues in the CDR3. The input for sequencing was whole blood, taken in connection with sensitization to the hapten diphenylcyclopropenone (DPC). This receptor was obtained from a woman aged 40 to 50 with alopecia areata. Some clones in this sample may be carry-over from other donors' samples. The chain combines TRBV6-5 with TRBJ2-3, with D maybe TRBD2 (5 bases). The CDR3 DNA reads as TGTGCCAGCAGTTACCGCGCGGGCAAGAATACGCAGTATTTT. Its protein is CASSYRAGKNTQYF.